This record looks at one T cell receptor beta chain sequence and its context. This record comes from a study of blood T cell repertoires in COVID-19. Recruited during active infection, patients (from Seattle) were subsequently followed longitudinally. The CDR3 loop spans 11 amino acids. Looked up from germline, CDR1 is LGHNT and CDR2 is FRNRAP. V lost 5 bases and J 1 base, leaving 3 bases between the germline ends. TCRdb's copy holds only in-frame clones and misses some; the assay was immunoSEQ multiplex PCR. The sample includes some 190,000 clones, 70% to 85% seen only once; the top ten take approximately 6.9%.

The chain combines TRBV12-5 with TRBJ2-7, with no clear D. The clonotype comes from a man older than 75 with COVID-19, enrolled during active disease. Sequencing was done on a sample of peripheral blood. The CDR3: CASGESYEQYF. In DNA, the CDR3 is TGTGCTAGTGGTGAGTCCTACGAGCAGTACTTC.